The present TCR beta chain was sequenced within a study of cytomegalovirus exposure and HLA in healthy donors. With 60 Vbeta and 13 Jbeta primers, the PCR was carried out. Original data processing: The count from a later analysis was tens of millions of unique TCR beta chains, roughly 11 million of them shared. Generated by immunoSEQ multiplex PCR, the TCRdb table keeps only in-frame clones and is missing some. V and J calls and clone size come straight from that table; D and trimming were deduced from the DNA. The sample records roughly 250,000 clones, 84% being singletons. Study-level points and caveats: The study assumed roughly uniform donor sequencing depth for presence/absence analyses. The study had only CMV serostatus as immune exposure information.

The CDR3 has 15 amino acids. Trimming cost V 6 bases and J 6 bases; bases outside gene matches: 10. Germline assignment: CDR1 MNHEY and CDR2 SMNVEV (reference sequence). Of note for this clone: Its antigen is still unknown.

Whereas donors were nominally healthy upon sampling, unrecorded immune exposures were probable. This TCR derives from a woman aged 40 to 50 in good health and CMV-seropositive. The sequenced material came from PBMCs. V and J are TRBV27 and TRBJ2-1, with 8 bases that match TRBD2. CDR3 nucleotide sequence: TGTGCCAGCAGCCACTTAGCGGGACTTTTCAATGAGCAGTTCTTC. This codes for CASSHLAGLFNEQFF.